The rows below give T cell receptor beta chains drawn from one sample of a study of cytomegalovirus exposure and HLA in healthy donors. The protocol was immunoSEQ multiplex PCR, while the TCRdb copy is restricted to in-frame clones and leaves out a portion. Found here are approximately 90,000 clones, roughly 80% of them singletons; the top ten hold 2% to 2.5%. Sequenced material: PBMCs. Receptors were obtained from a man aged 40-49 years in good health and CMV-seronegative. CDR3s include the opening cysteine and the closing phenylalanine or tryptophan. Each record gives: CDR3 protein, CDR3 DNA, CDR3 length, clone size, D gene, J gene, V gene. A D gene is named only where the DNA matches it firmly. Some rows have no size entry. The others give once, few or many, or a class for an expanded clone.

cdr3_aa: CASSLERASGGNQPQHF; cdr3_nt: TGTGCCAGCAGTTTAGAGCGTGCGTCGGGGGGCAATCAGCCCCAGCATTTT; cdr3_length: 17; clone_size: NA; d_call: NA; j_call: TRBJ1-5; v_call: TRBV28
cdr3_aa: CASSHRPGAGELFF; cdr3_nt: TGTGCCAGCAGCCACCGCCCGGGGGCCGGGGAGCTGTTTTTT; cdr3_length: 14; clone_size: NA; d_call: NA; j_call: TRBJ2-2; v_call: TRBV14
cdr3_aa: CATSTIQGGNQPQHF; cdr3_nt: TGTGCCACCAGTACCATACAGGGAGGCAATCAGCCCCAGCATTTT; cdr3_length: 15; clone_size: NA; d_call: NA; j_call: TRBJ1-5; v_call: TRBV19
cdr3_aa: CASSYSATGLFSPLHF; cdr3_nt: TGTGCCAGCAGTTACTCGGCCACAGGACTATTTTCACCCCTCCACTTT; cdr3_length: 16; clone_size: NA; d_call: NA; j_call: TRBJ1-6; v_call: TRBV6-6
cdr3_aa: CASSERLAGLNEQFF; cdr3_nt: TGTGCCAGCAGTGAAAGACTAGCGGGGCTCAATGAGCAGTTCTTC; cdr3_length: 15; clone_size: NA; d_call: TRBD2; j_call: TRBJ2-1; v_call: TRBV6-1
cdr3_aa: CASSYSQGMGTQYF; cdr3_nt: TGTGCCAGCAGTTACTCCCAGGGCATGGGGACCCAGTACTTC; cdr3_length: 14; clone_size: NA; d_call: NA; j_call: TRBJ2-5; v_call: TRBV6-5
cdr3_aa: CAISESIGGSSYEQYF; cdr3_nt: TGTGCCATCAGTGAGTCGATAGGCGGGAGCTCCTACGAGCAGTACTTC; cdr3_length: 16; clone_size: NA; d_call: TRBD2; j_call: TRBJ2-7; v_call: TRBV10-3
cdr3_aa: CASSLASGAFYEQYF; cdr3_nt: TGTGCCAGCAGCTTAGCCAGCGGGGCATTCTACGAGCAGTACTTC; cdr3_length: 15; clone_size: NA; d_call: TRBD2; j_call: TRBJ2-7; v_call: TRBV7-6
cdr3_aa: CASSSRGRGDEKLFF; cdr3_nt: TGTGCCAGCAGCTCCAGGGGGCGCGGCGATGAAAAACTGTTTTTT; cdr3_length: 15; clone_size: few; d_call: TRBD1; j_call: TRBJ1-4; v_call: TRBV13
cdr3_aa: CSVEVGRGTEAFF; cdr3_nt: TGCAGCGTTGAAGTTGGGCGGGGCACTGAAGCTTTCTTT; cdr3_length: 13; clone_size: once; d_call: NA; j_call: TRBJ1-1; v_call: TRBV29-1
cdr3_aa: CAWSSSGSSGVSEQFF; cdr3_nt: TGTGCCTGGAGTTCTAGCGGGAGTAGCGGCGTGAGTGAGCAGTTCTTC; cdr3_length: 16; clone_size: NA; d_call: TRBD2; j_call: TRBJ2-1; v_call: TRBV30
cdr3_aa: CASSLIRTSGSGGTQYF; cdr3_nt: TGCGCCAGCAGCCTTATCAGGACTAGCGGGAGCGGGGGTACGCAGTATTTT; cdr3_length: 17; clone_size: few; d_call: TRBD2; j_call: TRBJ2-3; v_call: TRBV4-1
cdr3_aa: CASSLRRRWTGGFMNTEAFF; cdr3_nt: TGTGCCAGCAGCTTGAGGCGACGATGGACAGGGGGCTTTATGAACACTGAAGCTTTCTTT; cdr3_length: 20; clone_size: NA; d_call: TRBD1; j_call: TRBJ1-1; v_call: TRBV5-4
cdr3_aa: CASSLVQGGSGYTF; cdr3_nt: TGTGCCAGCAGCTTGGTTCAGGGAGGGAGTGGCTACACCTTC; cdr3_length: 14; clone_size: NA; d_call: NA; j_call: TRBJ1-2; v_call: TRBV7-6
cdr3_aa: CASSLWTDLRNTIYF; cdr3_nt: TGTGCCAGCAGTCTCTGGACGGACTTAAGAAACACCATATATTTT; cdr3_length: 15; clone_size: NA; d_call: NA; j_call: TRBJ1-3; v_call: TRBV28
cdr3_aa: CASGPSYEQYF; cdr3_nt: TGTGCCAGCGGCCCATCATACGAGCAGTACTTC; cdr3_length: 11; clone_size: NA; d_call: NA; j_call: TRBJ2-7; v_call: TRBV28
cdr3_aa: CAIRPQTGTYEQYF; cdr3_nt: TGTGCCATCAGGCCCCAGACAGGGACGTACGAGCAGTACTTC; cdr3_length: 14; clone_size: NA; d_call: TRBD1; j_call: TRBJ2-7; v_call: TRBV10-3
cdr3_aa: CASSVGGGTYEQYF; cdr3_nt: TGTGCCAGCAGCGTAGGGGGGGGGACCTACGAGCAGTACTTC; cdr3_length: 14; clone_size: NA; d_call: TRBD2; j_call: TRBJ2-7; v_call: TRBV9
cdr3_aa: CASSFIQAGEQYF; cdr3_nt: TGTGCCAGCAGCTTCATCCAGGCGGGGGAGCAGTACTTC; cdr3_length: 13; clone_size: NA; d_call: NA; j_call: TRBJ2-7; v_call: TRBV7-9
cdr3_aa: CASSFRGLNTEAFF; cdr3_nt: TGTGCCAGCAGCTTTAGGGGGTTGAACACTGAAGCTTTCTTT; cdr3_length: 14; clone_size: NA; d_call: NA; j_call: TRBJ1-1; v_call: TRBV5-4
cdr3_aa: CASSLVGIKLSGSEYEQYF; cdr3_nt: TGTGCCAGCAGCTTAGTGGGGATAAAGCTTAGCGGGAGCGAATACGAGCAGTACTTC; cdr3_length: 19; clone_size: NA; d_call: TRBD2; j_call: TRBJ2-7; v_call: TRBV7-9
cdr3_aa: CSSSQSNQPQHF; cdr3_nt: TGTTCCAGCAGTCAGAGCAATCAGCCCCAGCATTTT; cdr3_length: 12; clone_size: NA; d_call: NA; j_call: TRBJ1-5; v_call: TRBV7-9
cdr3_aa: CASSYQGDNQPQHF; cdr3_nt: TGTGCCAGCAGTTACCAGGGGGACAATCAGCCCCAGCATTTT; cdr3_length: 14; clone_size: NA; d_call: TRBD1; j_call: TRBJ1-5; v_call: TRBV27
cdr3_aa: CASSYSATGSYEQYF; cdr3_nt: TGTGCCAGCAGTTACTCCGCGACAGGATCCTACGAGCAGTACTTC; cdr3_length: 15; clone_size: NA; d_call: NA; j_call: TRBJ2-7; v_call: TRBV6-5
cdr3_aa: CASSGVADTQYF; cdr3_nt: TGTGCCAGCAGCGGGGTAGCGGATACGCAGTATTTT; cdr3_length: 12; clone_size: NA; d_call: NA; j_call: TRBJ2-3; v_call: TRBV6-5
cdr3_aa: CASSPGDQPQHF; cdr3_nt: TGTGCCAGCAGCCCGGGAGATCAGCCCCAGCATTTT; cdr3_length: 12; clone_size: NA; d_call: NA; j_call: TRBJ1-5; v_call: TRBV6-5
cdr3_aa: CASNIAGKSTDTQYF; cdr3_nt: TGCGCCAGCAACATAGCGGGGAAGAGCACAGATACGCAGTATTTT; cdr3_length: 15; clone_size: NA; d_call: TRBD2; j_call: TRBJ2-3; v_call: TRBV5-1
cdr3_aa: CASSQGETGGNQPQHF; cdr3_nt: TGCGCCAGCAGCCAGGGGGAGACAGGGGGCAATCAGCCCCAGCATTTT; cdr3_length: 16; clone_size: NA; d_call: TRBD1; j_call: TRBJ1-5; v_call: TRBV4-1
cdr3_aa: CAWSVQGVSGRGFIPYNEQFF; cdr3_nt: TGTGCCTGGAGTGTACAAGGGGTTAGCGGGAGGGGTTTTATACCCTACAATGAGCAGTTCTTC; cdr3_length: 21; clone_size: NA; d_call: TRBD2; j_call: TRBJ2-1; v_call: TRBV30
cdr3_aa: CASRTGGNQPQHF; cdr3_nt: TGTGCCAGCAGAACAGGGGGCAATCAGCCCCAGCATTTT; cdr3_length: 13; clone_size: NA; d_call: TRBD1; j_call: TRBJ1-5; v_call: TRBV6-1
cdr3_aa: CASSSPRDRGPKAFF; cdr3_nt: TGTGCCAGCAGCTCGCCCCGGGACAGGGGACCCAAAGCTTTCTTT; cdr3_length: 15; clone_size: NA; d_call: TRBD1; j_call: TRBJ1-1; v_call: TRBV5-4
cdr3_aa: CSVDPYRGDTQYF; cdr3_nt: TGCAGCGTGGACCCCTACAGGGGAGATACGCAGTATTTT; cdr3_length: 13; clone_size: NA; d_call: TRBD1; j_call: TRBJ2-3; v_call: TRBV29-1
cdr3_aa: CARKLAGRSDEQFF; cdr3_nt: TGTGCCAGAAAACTAGCGGGGAGATCGGATGAGCAGTTCTTC; cdr3_length: 14; clone_size: NA; d_call: TRBD2; j_call: TRBJ2-1; v_call: TRBV7-3
cdr3_aa: CATSREAQRMVPGGLPIAKNIQYF; cdr3_nt: TGTGCCACCAGCAGAGAGGCCCAAAGGATGGTACCGGGAGGGTTGCCAATTGCCAAAAACATTCAGTACTTC; cdr3_length: 24; clone_size: NA; d_call: TRBD2; j_call: TRBJ2-4; v_call: TRBV15
cdr3_aa: CASSDRETEAFF; cdr3_nt: TGTGCCAGCTCCGACAGGGAGACTGAAGCTTTCTTT; cdr3_length: 12; clone_size: NA; d_call: TRBD1; j_call: TRBJ1-1; v_call: TRBV18
cdr3_aa: CAIRETSGKNGEQFF; cdr3_nt: TGTGCCATCAGGGAGACTAGCGGGAAAAATGGTGAGCAGTTCTTC; cdr3_length: 15; clone_size: NA; d_call: TRBD2; j_call: TRBJ2-1; v_call: TRBV10-3
cdr3_aa: CASREGLAGTDTQYF; cdr3_nt: TGTGCCAGCAGGGAGGGACTAGCGGGAACAGATACGCAGTATTTT; cdr3_length: 15; clone_size: NA; d_call: TRBD2; j_call: TRBJ2-3; v_call: TRBV11-2
cdr3_aa: CASSYGAGAGQYGYTF; cdr3_nt: TGTGCCAGCAGTTACGGGGCAGGGGCTGGACAATATGGCTACACCTTC; cdr3_length: 16; clone_size: NA; d_call: NA; j_call: TRBJ1-2; v_call: TRBV6-5
cdr3_aa: CASSLGGGAMGEQYF; cdr3_nt: TGTGCCAGCAGCCTAGGGGGGGGAGCCATGGGCGAGCAGTACTTC; cdr3_length: 15; clone_size: NA; d_call: NA; j_call: TRBJ2-7; v_call: TRBV9
cdr3_aa: CASSWRTGPATNEKLFF; cdr3_nt: TGTGCCAGCAGTTGGAGGACAGGTCCTGCAACTAATGAAAAACTGTTTTTT; cdr3_length: 17; clone_size: NA; d_call: TRBD1; j_call: TRBJ1-4; v_call: TRBV14
cdr3_aa: CASSRREQETQYF; cdr3_nt: TGTGCCAGCAGCCGCAGGGAACAAGAGACCCAGTACTTC; cdr3_length: 13; clone_size: NA; d_call: NA; j_call: TRBJ2-5; v_call: TRBV14
cdr3_aa: CASSLSGLYEQYF; cdr3_nt: TGTGCCAGCAGCTTATCAGGGTTATACGAGCAGTACTTC; cdr3_length: 13; clone_size: NA; d_call: NA; j_call: TRBJ2-7; v_call: TRBV7-6
cdr3_aa: CASSLFYEQFF; cdr3_nt: TGTGCCAGCAGCTTATTCTATGAGCAGTTCTTC; cdr3_length: 11; clone_size: few; d_call: NA; j_call: TRBJ2-1; v_call: TRBV11-2
cdr3_aa: CSANKQETQYF; cdr3_nt: TGCAGTGCTAACAAGCAAGAGACCCAGTACTTC; cdr3_length: 11; clone_size: NA; d_call: NA; j_call: TRBJ2-5; v_call: TRBV20-1
cdr3_aa: CSVGLNSGDSSYNEQFF; cdr3_nt: TGCAGCGTTGGACTTAATAGCGGGGATAGCTCCTACAATGAGCAGTTCTTC; cdr3_length: 17; clone_size: NA; d_call: TRBD2; j_call: TRBJ2-1; v_call: TRBV29-1
cdr3_aa: CASSPPQGTDGYTF; cdr3_nt: TGTGCCAGCAGCCCCCCCCAGGGAACCGATGGCTACACCTTC; cdr3_length: 14; clone_size: NA; d_call: NA; j_call: TRBJ1-2; v_call: TRBV7-9
cdr3_aa: CASSPPDRLNTGELFF; cdr3_nt: TGTGCCAGCAGTCCTCCCGACAGGTTGAACACCGGGGAGCTGTTTTTT; cdr3_length: 16; clone_size: NA; d_call: NA; j_call: TRBJ2-2; v_call: TRBV28
cdr3_aa: CATFTEGADGYTF; cdr3_nt: TGTGCCACATTCACTGAGGGGGCGGATGGCTACACCTTC; cdr3_length: 13; clone_size: NA; d_call: TRBD1; j_call: TRBJ1-2; v_call: TRBV10-3
cdr3_aa: CASSLLVVAGAAGSTDTQYF; cdr3_nt: TGCGCCAGCAGCCTCTTAGTAGTAGCGGGAGCCGCGGGAAGCACAGATACGCAGTATTTT; cdr3_length: 20; clone_size: NA; d_call: TRBD2; j_call: TRBJ2-3; v_call: TRBV5-1
cdr3_aa: CASSVGGQGLNEQFF; cdr3_nt: TGTGCCAGCAGCGTAGGGGGACAGGGGTTGAATGAGCAGTTCTTC; cdr3_length: 15; clone_size: NA; d_call: TRBD1; j_call: TRBJ2-1; v_call: TRBV9
cdr3_aa: CASRPGLVNTEAFF; cdr3_nt: TGTGCCAGCAGACCAGGGCTCGTAAACACTGAAGCTTTCTTT; cdr3_length: 14; clone_size: NA; d_call: NA; j_call: TRBJ1-1; v_call: TRBV11-3
cdr3_aa: CASSPGTEELGPQHF; cdr3_nt: TGTGCCAGCAGCCCCGGGACAGAAGAGTTGGGGCCCCAGCATTTT; cdr3_length: 15; clone_size: NA; d_call: TRBD1; j_call: TRBJ1-5; v_call: TRBV7-9
cdr3_aa: CASSRRGGDEQYF; cdr3_nt: TGTGCTAGCAGCCGGCGGGGAGGGGACGAGCAGTACTTC; cdr3_length: 13; clone_size: NA; d_call: TRBD2; j_call: TRBJ2-7; v_call: TRBV7-7
cdr3_aa: CASSRTSGNHQETQYF; cdr3_nt: TGTGCCAGCAGCAGGACTAGCGGGAATCACCAAGAGACCCAGTACTTC; cdr3_length: 16; clone_size: NA; d_call: TRBD2; j_call: TRBJ2-5; v_call: TRBV7-8
cdr3_aa: CASSLLPGGFGYTF; cdr3_nt: TGTGCCAGCAGCTTATTACCAGGGGGTTTTGGCTACACCTTC; cdr3_length: 14; clone_size: NA; d_call: TRBD1; j_call: TRBJ1-2; v_call: TRBV7-8
cdr3_aa: CASSVDRVLLNTEAFF; cdr3_nt: TGTGCCAGCAGCGTGGACAGGGTACTCCTGAACACTGAAGCTTTCTTT; cdr3_length: 16; clone_size: NA; d_call: TRBD1; j_call: TRBJ1-1; v_call: TRBV7-8
cdr3_aa: CASSFPGSYEQYF; cdr3_nt: TGTGCCAGCAGCTTCCCAGGGTCCTACGAGCAGTACTTC; cdr3_length: 13; clone_size: NA; d_call: NA; j_call: TRBJ2-7; v_call: TRBV7-9